The table lists the clone carrying this TCR beta chain with a count of one. What it recognizes is unknown. The source of the sample is a study of vaccination effects on CD4 cells after COVID-19. On the study more broadly: The cohort was immunized with two doses of either the BNT162b2 or mRNA-1273 vaccine. Samples came 142 and 148 days after COVID-19 diagnosis, before vaccination.

TCRdb's copy holds only in-frame clones and misses some; the assay was immunoSEQ multiplex PCR. In the table there are about 66,000 clones, approximately 78% of which are singletons. The CDR3 runs to 11 residues. The V end was cut by 0 bases, the J end by 6 bases, with 2 bases between. Germline V gene sequence: CDR1 SGDLS, CDR2 YYNGEE. Culturing for approximately 10 days preceded CD4+ T cell isolation. The person had PCR-confirmed SARS-CoV-2 infection between March and December 2020. A half-medium replacement with IL-2 medium was carried out on days 3 and 7. The source material was CD4+ T cells from PBMCs cultured without peptide, sampled before COVID-19 vaccination. The clonotype comes from a human donor who had a prior SARS-CoV-2 infection. The chain joins TRBV9 to TRBJ2-3, with D uncertain. The CDR3 sequence is CASSVGDTQYF. CDR3 DNA sequence: TGTGCCAGCAGCGTAGGGGATACGCAGTATTTT.